This T cell receptor beta chain is from a study of shared clonotypes between healthy human individuals. About the study: Donors had three CD4 naive, three CD4 memory, two CD8 naive and one CD8 memory plate apiece. General study results and limits: When compared with the clonotypes that were shared by all four sorted-subset donors, the non-shared clonotypes turned out to have lower generation probabilities.

The data were produced by immunoSEQ multiplex PCR, yet TCRdb's version contains in-frame clones alone and is incomplete. The data hold some 2.3 million clones, with approximately 95% observed a single time. Germline V CDR1 and CDR2: MDHEN, SYDVKM. J was trimmed by 5 bases and V by 5 bases; bases with no gene match: 8. The CDR3 spans 15 residues. The donor cohort consisted entirely of Caucasian adults residing in Nashville, Tennessee. As for this clone: The antigen remains unidentified.

This TCR derives from a man younger than 30 in good health. Some clones in this sample may be carry-over from other donors' samples. The chain carries TRBV28 and TRBJ2-5, with TRBD1 matching over 10 bases. Sequenced material: naive CD4+ T cells from PBMCs. Sample subset: CD45RA+ positively selected. CDR3 residues: CASSSPGQGIETQYF. The CDR3 nucleotides are TGTGCCAGCAGTAGCCCGGGACAGGGGATCGAGACCCAGTACTTC. The variable domain in full, completed from reference TRBV28 and TRBJ2-5, reads DVKVTQSSRYLVKRTGEKVFLECVQDMDHENMFWYRQDPGLGLRLIYFSYDVKMKEKGDIPEGYSVSREKKERFSLILESASTNQTSMYLCASSSPGQGIETQYFGPGTRLLVL.